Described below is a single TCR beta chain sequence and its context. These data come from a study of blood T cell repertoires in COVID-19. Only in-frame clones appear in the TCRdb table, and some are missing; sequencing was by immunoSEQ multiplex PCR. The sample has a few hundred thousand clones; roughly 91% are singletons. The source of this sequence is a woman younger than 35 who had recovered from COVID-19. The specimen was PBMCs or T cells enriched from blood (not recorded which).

The CDR3 spells CASSKRGPRGYGYTF. Here the CDR3 DNA reads TGTGCCAGCAGCAAAAGGGGGCCCCGGGGCTATGGCTACACCTTC. V gene TRBV21-1 combines with J gene TRBJ1-2; whether TRBD1, the table's D call, matches the DNA was not checked. TRBV21-1 is a documented pseudogene. This CDR3 is built from 15 residues.